These 10 T cell receptor beta chains originate from one sample sequenced in a study of blood T cells in healthy people across ages. The use of a sample-barcoded 5' primer and a J-beta primer mix characterized a second PCR of roughly 6 to 11 cycles. TCRdb redid the calling of the 5' RACE reads with MiXCR, one entry per CDR3 protein. The table records about 760,000 distinct CDR3 sequences, around 50% of them present only once. Sequenced material: blood. The source is a man between 40 and 49 years old in good health.

This chain connects TRBV15 to TRBJ2-5, with 10 bases fitting TRBD2. The CDR3 is 13 residues long. From germline, CDR1 is LNHNV and CDR2 YYDKDF (reference sequence). Trimming removed 11 bases from V and 5 bases from J; junction bases left unmatched: 8. CDR3 sequence (DNA): TGTGCCGCTAGCGGGAGAGGGTCGGAGACCCAGTACTTC. It encodes CAASGRGSETQYF.

This chain uses TRBV25-1 with TRBJ2-1, with D possibly being TRBD2 (5 bases). The CDR3 is 13 residues long. CDR1 MGHDK and CDR2 SYGVNS come from the germline V gene. V lost 2 bases, J lost 9 bases, and 11 bases lay in between. CDR3 nucleotide sequence: TGTGCCAGCAGTGAACCGTTTGAGGGTGAGCAGTTCTTC. Residues: CASSEPFEGEQFF.

The chain employs TRBV6-1 and TRBJ2-4; D is unresolved. Germline V gene sequence: CDR1 MNHNS, CDR2 SASEGT. The CDR3 extends over 15 amino acids. V lost 4 bases, J lost 0 bases, and 10 bases lay in between. CDR3 region: CASSADQLAKNIQYF. The CDR3 DNA is TGTGCCAGCAGTGCGGACCAGCTAGCCAAAAACATTCAGTACTTC.

The rearrangement uses TRBV25-1 and TRBJ2-7, with D possibly matching TRBD1 (6 bases). Germline CDR1 MGHDK, CDR2 SYGVNS. V was cut by 3 bases and J by 3 bases, with 12 bases left in between. This CDR3 has 14 residues. The CDR3 here is CASSDYKGVYEQYF. CDR3 nucleotide sequence: TGTGCCAGCAGTGATTACAAGGGGGTCTACGAGCAGTACTTC.

This clonotype was counted a few times. The chain links TRBV28 to TRBJ2-4; 11 positions match TRBD2. The J call may be mistaken, given a closer DNA end match to TRBJ2-7. The germline gives CDR1 MDHEN, CDR2 SYDVKM. The length of the CDR3 is 13 residues. The CDR3 loop is CASRTSGPREQYF. CDR3 DNA sequence: TGTGCCAGCCGGACTAGCGGGCCCCGCGAGCAGTACTTC.

CDR3 sequence: CASSYTGNLSNQPQHF. In DNA form, the CDR3 reads TGTGCCAGCAGCTATACAGGAAACCTTAGCAATCAGCCCCAGCATTTT. The chain employs TRBV12-3 or TRBV12-4 and TRBJ1-5, with a possible D match to TRBD1 (5 bases). The CDR3 is 16 residues long. Trimming pared 6 bases from V and 0 bases from J, leaving 15 bases between.

The rearrangement joins TRBV10-3 to TRBJ2-1; 7 bases match TRBD2. Germline values: CDR1 ENHRY, CDR2 SYGVKD. The length of the CDR3 is 14 residues. V gave up 7 bases and J gave up 5 bases; unmatched junction bases: 8. As DNA, the CDR3 is TGTGCCATCACCGATGGAGCGGGGCACAATGAGCAGTTCTTC. Protein product: CAITDGAGHNEQFF.

This clonotype appeared a few times. The CDR3 loop is CASTESSGAYNEQFF. The CDR3 nucleotides are TGTGCCAGCACCGAATCTAGCGGGGCCTACAATGAGCAGTTCTTC. V and J are TRBV25-1 and TRBJ2-1; 9 bases are a match to TRBD2. V lost 7 bases, J lost 2 bases, and 6 bases stayed unmatched. The CDR3 covers 15 residues. Germline lookup yields CDR1 MGHDK and CDR2 SYGVNS.

This clonotype was counted between two and nine times. This chain connects TRBV9 to TRBJ2-7, with 9 bases matching TRBD2. J gave up 4 bases and V 0 bases, and 14 bases lay outside the gene matches. The CDR3 is 18 residues long. Germline V CDR1 and CDR2: SGDLS, YYNGEE. The CDR3 DNA sequence: TGTGCCAGCAGCGTAGGTCAGTCTAGCGGGACATTTATTTACGAGCAGTACTTC. It is translated as CASSVGQSSGTFIYEQYF.

The genes are TRBV4-3 and TRBJ2-1; TRBD2 aligns across 15 bases. V was clipped by 1 base and J by 9 bases; unmatched bases: 7. The CDR3 is 17 amino acids. Germline-derived CDR1 and CDR2 are LGHNA and YSLEER. The CDR3 bases are TGCGCCAGCAGCCAAGGATCCGGGACTAGCGGGAGGAGTGAGCAGTTCTTC. Encoded protein: CASSQGSGTSGRSEQFF.